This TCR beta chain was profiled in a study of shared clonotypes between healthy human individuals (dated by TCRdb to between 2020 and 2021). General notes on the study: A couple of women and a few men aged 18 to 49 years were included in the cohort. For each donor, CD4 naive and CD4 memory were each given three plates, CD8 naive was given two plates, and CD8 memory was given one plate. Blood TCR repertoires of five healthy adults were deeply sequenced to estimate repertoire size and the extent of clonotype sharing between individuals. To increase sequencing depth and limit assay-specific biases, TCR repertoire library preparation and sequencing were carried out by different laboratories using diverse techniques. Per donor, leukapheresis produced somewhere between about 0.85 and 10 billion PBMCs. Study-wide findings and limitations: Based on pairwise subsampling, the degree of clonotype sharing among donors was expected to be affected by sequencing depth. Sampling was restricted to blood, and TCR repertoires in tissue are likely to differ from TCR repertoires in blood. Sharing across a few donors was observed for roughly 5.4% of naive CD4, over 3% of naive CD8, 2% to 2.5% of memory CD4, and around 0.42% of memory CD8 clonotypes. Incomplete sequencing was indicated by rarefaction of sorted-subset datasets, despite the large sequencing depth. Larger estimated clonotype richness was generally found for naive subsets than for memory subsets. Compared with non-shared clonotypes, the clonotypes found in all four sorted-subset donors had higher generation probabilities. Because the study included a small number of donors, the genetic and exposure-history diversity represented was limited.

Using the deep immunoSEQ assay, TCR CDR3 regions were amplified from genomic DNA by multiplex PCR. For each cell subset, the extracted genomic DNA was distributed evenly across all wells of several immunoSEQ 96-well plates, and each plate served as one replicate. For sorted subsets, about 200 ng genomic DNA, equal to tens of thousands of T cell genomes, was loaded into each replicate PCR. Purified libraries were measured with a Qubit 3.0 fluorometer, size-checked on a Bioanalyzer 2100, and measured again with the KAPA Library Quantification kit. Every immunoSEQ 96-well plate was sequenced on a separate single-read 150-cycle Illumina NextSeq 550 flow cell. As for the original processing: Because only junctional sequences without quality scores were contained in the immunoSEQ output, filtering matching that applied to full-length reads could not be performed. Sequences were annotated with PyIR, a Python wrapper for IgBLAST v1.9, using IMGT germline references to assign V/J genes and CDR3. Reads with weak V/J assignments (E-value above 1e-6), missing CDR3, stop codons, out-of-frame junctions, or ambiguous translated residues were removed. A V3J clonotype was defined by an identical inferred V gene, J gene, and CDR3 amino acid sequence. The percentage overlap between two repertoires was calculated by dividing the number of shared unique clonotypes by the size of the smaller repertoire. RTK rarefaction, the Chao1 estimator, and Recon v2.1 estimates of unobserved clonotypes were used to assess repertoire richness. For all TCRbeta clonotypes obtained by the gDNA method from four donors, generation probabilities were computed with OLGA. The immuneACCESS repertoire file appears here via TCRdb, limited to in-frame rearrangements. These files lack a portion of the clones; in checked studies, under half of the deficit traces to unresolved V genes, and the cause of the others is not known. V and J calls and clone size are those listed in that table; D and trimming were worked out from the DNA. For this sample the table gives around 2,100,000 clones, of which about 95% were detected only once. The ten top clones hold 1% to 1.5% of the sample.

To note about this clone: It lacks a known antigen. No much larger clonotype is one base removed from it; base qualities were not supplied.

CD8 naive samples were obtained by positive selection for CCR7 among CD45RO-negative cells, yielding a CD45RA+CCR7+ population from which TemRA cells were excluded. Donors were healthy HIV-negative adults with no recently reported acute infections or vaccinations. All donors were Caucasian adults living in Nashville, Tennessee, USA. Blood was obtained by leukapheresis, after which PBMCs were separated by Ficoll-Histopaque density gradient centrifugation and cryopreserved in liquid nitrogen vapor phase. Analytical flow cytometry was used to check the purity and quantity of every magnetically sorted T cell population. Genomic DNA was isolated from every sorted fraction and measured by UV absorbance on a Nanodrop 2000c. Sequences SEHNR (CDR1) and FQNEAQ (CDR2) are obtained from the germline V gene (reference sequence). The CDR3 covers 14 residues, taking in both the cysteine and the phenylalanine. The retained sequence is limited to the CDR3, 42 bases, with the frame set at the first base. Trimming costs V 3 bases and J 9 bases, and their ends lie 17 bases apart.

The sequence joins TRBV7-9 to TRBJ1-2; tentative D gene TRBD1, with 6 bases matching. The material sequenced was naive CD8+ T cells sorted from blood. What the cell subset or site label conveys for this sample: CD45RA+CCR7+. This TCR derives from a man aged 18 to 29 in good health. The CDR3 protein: CASSFSGGAGSYTF. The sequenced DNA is TGTGCCAGCAGCTTTTCTGGGGGGGCCGGAAGCTACACCTTC.